The sequence of this TCR beta chain was determined in a study of T cells in Graves' hyperthyroidism and ophthalmopathy. Study-level background: Peripheral blood was acquired at first diagnosis, ahead of any therapy whatsoever.

Per germline, CDR1 LGHNT and CDR2 FRNRAP. This CDR3 has 16 residues. Details on this clonotype: A read error may explain this, as a much larger clone is one base away.

PBMCs were collected from a roughly 10 ml volume of fresh peripheral blood. It was RNA transcripts that yielded the amplified TCR beta CDR3 regions. The primer set for the first-round RT-PCR of the TCR CDR3 was HTBI. TCRdb used MiXCR to reprocess the multiplex PCR reads, holding one entry per CDR3 protein. The table lists fewer than 400,000 distinct CDR3 sequences, 15% to 20% of them singletons. V gene TRBV12-5 combines with J gene TRBJ2-7, with 7 bases aligning to TRBD2. The sequenced sample was blood. The source is a man aged 30 to 39 with Graves' hyperthyroidism. DNA for the CDR3: TGTGCTGGTGGGGGGGGTTCCGAAAGTCCCCTCTACGAGCAGTACTTC. It is translated as CAGGGGSESPLYEQYF.